This paragraph reports one T cell receptor (beta chain). Its antigen is currently unknown. Germline lookup yields CDR1 DFQATT and CDR2 SNEGSKA (reference sequence). Trimming removed 1 base from V and 2 bases from J; junction bases left unmatched: 6. This CDR3 comprises 17 residues. Authors of the study amplified TCR beta CDR3 regions from RNA transcripts. The HTBI set primed first-round TCR CDR3 RT-PCR. Each CDR3 protein gets one entry after TCRdb re-called the multiplex PCR reads with MiXCR. The repertoire holds fewer than 650,000 distinct CDR3 sequences, with around 13% as singletons. The entry originates in a study of T cells in Graves' hyperthyroidism and ophthalmopathy. Lactation, pregnancy, other autoimmune disease or uncontrolled infection excluded patients. About 10 ml fresh peripheral blood yielded the PBMCs. Notes on the study in general: Blood held most thyroid clonotypes expanded above 0.001 frequency. Ophthalmopathy and stable hyperthyroidism were told apart by a 13 V-J model.

The receptor was derived from a woman between 25 and 40 years old with Graves' hyperthyroidism that later progressed to Graves' ophthalmopathy. Source material: blood. The chain uses TRBV20-1 and TRBJ2-1, with 12 nucleotides matching TRBD2. CDR3 sequence: CSARGVASGRAYNEQFF. CDR3 DNA sequence: TGCAGTGCTAGAGGGGTCGCTAGCGGGAGGGCCTACAATGAGCAGTTCTTC.